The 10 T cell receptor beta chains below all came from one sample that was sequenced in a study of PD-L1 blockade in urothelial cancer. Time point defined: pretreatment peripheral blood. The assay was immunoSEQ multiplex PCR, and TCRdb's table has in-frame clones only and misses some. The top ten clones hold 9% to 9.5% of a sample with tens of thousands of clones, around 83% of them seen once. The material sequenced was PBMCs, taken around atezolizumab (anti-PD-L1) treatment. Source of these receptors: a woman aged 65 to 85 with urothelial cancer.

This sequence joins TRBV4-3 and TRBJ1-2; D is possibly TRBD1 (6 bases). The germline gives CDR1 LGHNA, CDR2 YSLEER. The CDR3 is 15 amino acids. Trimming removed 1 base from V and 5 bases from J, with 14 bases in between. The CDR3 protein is CASSQGEGVGYGYTF. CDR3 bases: TGCGCCAGCAGCCAAGGGGAGGGGGTTGGATATGGCTACACCTTC.

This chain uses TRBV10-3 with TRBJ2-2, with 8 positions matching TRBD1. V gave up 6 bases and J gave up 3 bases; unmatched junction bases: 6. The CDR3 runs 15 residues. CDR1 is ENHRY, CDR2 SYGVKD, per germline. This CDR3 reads CAISPDRVHTGELFF. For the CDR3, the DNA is TGTGCCATCAGCCCGGACAGGGTTCACACCGGGGAGCTGTTTTTT.

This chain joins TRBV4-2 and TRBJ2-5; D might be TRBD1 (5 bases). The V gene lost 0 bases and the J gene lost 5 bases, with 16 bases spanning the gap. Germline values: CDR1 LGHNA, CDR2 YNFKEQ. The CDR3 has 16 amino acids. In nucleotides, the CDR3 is TGTGCCAGCAGCCAAGACGAAAGGGGTAGGTTGGAGACCCAGTACTTC. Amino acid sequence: CASSQDERGRLETQYF.

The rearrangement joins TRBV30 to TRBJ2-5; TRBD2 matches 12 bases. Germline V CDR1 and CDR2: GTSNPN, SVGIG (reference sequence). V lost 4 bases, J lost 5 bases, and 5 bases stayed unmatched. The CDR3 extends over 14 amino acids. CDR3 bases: TGTGCCTGGAACTTGGGACTAGCGGGCGAGACCCAGTACTTC. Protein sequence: CAWNLGLAGETQYF.

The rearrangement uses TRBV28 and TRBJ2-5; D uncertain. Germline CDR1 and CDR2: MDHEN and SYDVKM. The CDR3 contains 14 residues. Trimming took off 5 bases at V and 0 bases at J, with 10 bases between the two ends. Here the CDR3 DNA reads TGTGCCAGCAGTCCTGCCGCTAACCAAGAGACCCAGTACTTC. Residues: CASSPAANQETQYF.

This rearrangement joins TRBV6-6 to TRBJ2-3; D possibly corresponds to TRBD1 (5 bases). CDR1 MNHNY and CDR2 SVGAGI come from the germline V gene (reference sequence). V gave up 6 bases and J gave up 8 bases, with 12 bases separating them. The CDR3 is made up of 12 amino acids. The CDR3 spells CASSPRVGTQYF. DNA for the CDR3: TGTGCCAGCAGCCCCAGGGTTGGTACGCAGTATTTT.

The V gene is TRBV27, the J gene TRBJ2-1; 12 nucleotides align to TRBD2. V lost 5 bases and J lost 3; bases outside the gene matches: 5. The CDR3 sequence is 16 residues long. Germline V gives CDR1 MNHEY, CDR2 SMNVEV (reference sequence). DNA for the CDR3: TGTGCCAGCAGTACCCAACTAGCGGGGGGCTACAATGAGCAGTTCTTC. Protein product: CASSTQLAGGYNEQFF.

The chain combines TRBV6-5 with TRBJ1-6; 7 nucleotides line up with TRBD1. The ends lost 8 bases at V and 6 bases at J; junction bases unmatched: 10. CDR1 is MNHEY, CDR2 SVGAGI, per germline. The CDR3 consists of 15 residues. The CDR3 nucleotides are TGTGCCAGCCGACTCCCCGGACAGGTTAATTCACCCCTCCACTTT. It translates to CASRLPGQVNSPLHF.

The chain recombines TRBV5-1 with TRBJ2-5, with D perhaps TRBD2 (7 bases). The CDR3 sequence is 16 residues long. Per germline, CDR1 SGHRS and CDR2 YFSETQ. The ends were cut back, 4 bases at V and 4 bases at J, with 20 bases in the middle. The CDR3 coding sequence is TGCGCCAGCAGCCCAACCCGGGGGGCCGGGGGAGAGACCCAGTACTTC. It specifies CASSPTRGAGGETQYF.

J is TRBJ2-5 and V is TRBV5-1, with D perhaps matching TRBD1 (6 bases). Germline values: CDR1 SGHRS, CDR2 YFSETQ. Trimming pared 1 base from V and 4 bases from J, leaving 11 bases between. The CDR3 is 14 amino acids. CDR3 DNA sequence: TGCGCCAGCAGCTTGCCACAGGGTGGAGAGACCCAGTACTTC. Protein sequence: CASSLPQGGETQYF. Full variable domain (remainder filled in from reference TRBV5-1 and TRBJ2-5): KAGVTQTPRYLIKTRGQQVTLSCSPISGHRSVSWYQQTPGQGLQFLFEYFSETQRNKGNFPGRFSGRQFSNSRSEMNVSTLELGDSALYLCASSLPQGGETQYFGPGTRLLVL.